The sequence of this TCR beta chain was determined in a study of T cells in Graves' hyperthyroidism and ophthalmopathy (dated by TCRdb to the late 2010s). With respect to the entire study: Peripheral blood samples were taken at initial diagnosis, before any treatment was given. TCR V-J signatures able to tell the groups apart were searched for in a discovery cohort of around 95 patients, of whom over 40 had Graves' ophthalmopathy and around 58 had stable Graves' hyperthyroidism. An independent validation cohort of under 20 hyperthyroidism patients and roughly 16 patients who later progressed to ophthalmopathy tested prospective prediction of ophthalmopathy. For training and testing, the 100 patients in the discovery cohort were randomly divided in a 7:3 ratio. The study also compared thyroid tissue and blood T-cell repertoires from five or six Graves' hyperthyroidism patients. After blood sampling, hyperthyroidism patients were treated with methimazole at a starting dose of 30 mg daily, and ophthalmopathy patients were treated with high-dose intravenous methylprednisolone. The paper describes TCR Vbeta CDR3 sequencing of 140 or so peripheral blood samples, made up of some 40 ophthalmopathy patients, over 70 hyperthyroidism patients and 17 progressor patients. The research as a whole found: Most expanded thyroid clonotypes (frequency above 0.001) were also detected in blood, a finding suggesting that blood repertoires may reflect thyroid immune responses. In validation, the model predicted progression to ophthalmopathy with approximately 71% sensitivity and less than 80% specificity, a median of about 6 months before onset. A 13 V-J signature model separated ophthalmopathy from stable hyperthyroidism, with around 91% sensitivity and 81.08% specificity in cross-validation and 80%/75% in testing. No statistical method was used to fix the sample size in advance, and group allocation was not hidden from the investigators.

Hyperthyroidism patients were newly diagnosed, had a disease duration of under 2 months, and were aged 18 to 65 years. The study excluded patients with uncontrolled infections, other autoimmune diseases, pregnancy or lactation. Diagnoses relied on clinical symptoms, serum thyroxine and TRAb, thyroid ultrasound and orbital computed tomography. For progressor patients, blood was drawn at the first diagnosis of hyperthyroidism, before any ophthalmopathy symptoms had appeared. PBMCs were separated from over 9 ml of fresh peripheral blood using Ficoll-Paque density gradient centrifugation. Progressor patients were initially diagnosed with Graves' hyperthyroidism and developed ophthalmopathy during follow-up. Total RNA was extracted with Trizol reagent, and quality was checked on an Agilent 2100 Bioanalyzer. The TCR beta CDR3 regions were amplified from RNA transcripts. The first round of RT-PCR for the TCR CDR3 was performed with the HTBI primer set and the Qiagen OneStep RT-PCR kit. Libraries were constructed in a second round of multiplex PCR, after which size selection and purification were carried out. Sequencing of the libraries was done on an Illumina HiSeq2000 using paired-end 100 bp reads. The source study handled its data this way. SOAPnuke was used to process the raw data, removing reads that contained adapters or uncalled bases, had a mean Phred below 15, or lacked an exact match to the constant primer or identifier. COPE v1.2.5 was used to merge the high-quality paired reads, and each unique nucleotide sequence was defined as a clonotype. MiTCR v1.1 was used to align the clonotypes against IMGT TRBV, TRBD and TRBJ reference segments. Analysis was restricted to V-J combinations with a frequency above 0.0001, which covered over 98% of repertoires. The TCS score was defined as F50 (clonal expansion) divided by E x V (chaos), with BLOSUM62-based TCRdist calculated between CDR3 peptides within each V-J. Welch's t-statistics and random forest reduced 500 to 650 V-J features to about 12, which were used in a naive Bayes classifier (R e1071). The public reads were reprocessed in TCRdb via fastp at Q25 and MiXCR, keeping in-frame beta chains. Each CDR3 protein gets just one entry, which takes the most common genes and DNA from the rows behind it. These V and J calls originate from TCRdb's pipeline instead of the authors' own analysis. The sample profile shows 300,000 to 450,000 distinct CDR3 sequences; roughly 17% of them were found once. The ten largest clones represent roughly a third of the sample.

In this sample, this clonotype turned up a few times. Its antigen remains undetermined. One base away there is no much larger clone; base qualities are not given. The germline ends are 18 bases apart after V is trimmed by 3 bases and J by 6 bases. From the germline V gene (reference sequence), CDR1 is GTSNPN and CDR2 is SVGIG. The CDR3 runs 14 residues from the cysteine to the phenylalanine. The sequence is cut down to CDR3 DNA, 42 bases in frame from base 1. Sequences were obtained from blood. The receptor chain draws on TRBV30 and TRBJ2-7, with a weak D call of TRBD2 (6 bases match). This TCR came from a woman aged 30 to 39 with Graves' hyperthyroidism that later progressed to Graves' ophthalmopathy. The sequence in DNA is TGTGCCTGGAGCCCCGCCGGGGGTCGGGGCGAGCAGTACTTC. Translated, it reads CAWSPAGGRGEQYF.